The 27 T cell receptor beta chains reported below all come from one sample, sequenced in a study of T cells after yellow fever vaccination. MiXCR, run by TCRdb on the 5' RACE reads, gives a single entry per CDR3 protein. This sample yields approximately 140,000 distinct CDR3 sequences, of which more than 6% are seen a single time; around 0.73% belongs to the top ten. The sequences come from CD4+ T cells sorted from PBMCs, collected 5 days after the yellow fever booster vaccination. The receptors were sampled from a man aged 25-45 years who received the YFV17D yellow fever vaccine.

This clonotype occurred many times. The chain combines TRBV6-5 with TRBJ2-1, with D possibly matching TRBD2 (7 bases). Trimming shortened V by 2 bases and J by 3 bases, and 14 bases separated the two germline ends. Germline loops: CDR1 MNHEY, CDR2 SVGAGI. The CDR3 covers 16 residues. The CDR3 region is CASSYRQGGGYNEQFF. The CDR3 DNA is TGTGCCAGCAGTTACCGGCAGGGAGGGGGCTACAATGAGCAGTTCTTC.

This clonotype was counted ten times or more. This chain uses TRBV7-2 with TRBJ2-3; 8 nucleotides align to TRBD2. CDR1 and CDR2 (germline): SGHTA, FQGNSA. V was clipped by 6 bases and J by 5 bases; unmatched bases: 7. The CDR3 sequence is 14 residues long. The CDR3 coding sequence is TGTGCCAGCAGTTCTCGGGCGGGAGGAGATACGCAGTATTTT. Its translation: CASSSRAGGDTQYF. Full variable domain (remainder filled in from reference TRBV7-2 and TRBJ2-3): GAGVSQSPSNKVTEKGKDVELRCDPISGHTALYWYRQSLGQGLEFLIYFQGNSAPDKSGLPSDRFSAERTGGSVSTLTIQRTQQEDSAVYLCASSSRAGGDTQYFGPGTRLTVL.

The chain carries TRBV7-2 and TRBJ1-2; possible D gene TRBD1, 5 bases. The CDR3 spans 15 residues. The V end was cut by 4 bases, the J end by 6 bases, with 18 bases between. Germline V lookup: CDR1 SGHTA, CDR2 FQGNSA. The CDR3 coding sequence is TGTGCCAGCAGCTCCAATTGGGGGAACCCTAATGGCTACACCTTC. The encoded protein is CASSSNWGNPNGYTF.

This clonotype was counted at least ten times. The chain links TRBV12-3 or TRBV12-4 to TRBJ2-7; the match to TRBD1 covers 7 bases. Germline trimming cut 5 bases from V and 6 bases from J; bases unmatched to any gene: 4. This CDR3 contains 12 residues. The CDR3 is CASSLTGSEQYF. In DNA, the CDR3 is TGTGCCAGCAGTCTGACAGGGTCCGAGCAGTACTTC.

This clonotype was seen at least ten times. The rearrangement uses TRBV10-3 and TRBJ1-5; D might be TRBD1 (5 bases). V was cut by 2 bases and J by 6 bases, with 5 bases left in between. The CDR3 is 12 residues long. Germline V gene sequence: CDR1 ENHRY, CDR2 SYGVKD. CDR3 in amino acids: CAISERGQPQHF. Here the CDR3 DNA reads TGTGCCATCAGTGAGAGGGGTCAGCCCCAGCATTTT.

This clonotype has ten or more counts. This chain connects TRBV24-1 to TRBJ1-2; a weak D match, TRBD1 (6 bases). V lost 4 bases, J lost 2 bases, and 16 bases lay in between. The germline gives CDR1 KGHDR, CDR2 SFDVKD. The CDR3 contains 16 residues. The CDR3 loop reads CATSETGLRGNYGYTF. The CDR3 bases are TGTGCCACCAGTGAAACTGGACTGAGGGGGAACTATGGCTACACCTTC.

The table lists this clonotype with a count of one. A clone one base away is much larger, so this may be a read error. This sequence joins TRBV7-2 and TRBJ2-2; the D gene is possibly TRBD2 (5 bases). Germline values: CDR1 SGHTA, CDR2 FQGNSA. This CDR3 spans 16 amino acids. The CDR3: CVSSFSVSAGTGELFF. The DNA for the CDR3 is TGTGTCAGCAGCTTCTCCGTCTCCGCGGGCACCGGGGAGCTGTTTTTT.

A single count supports this clonotype. This may be a read error, as it is one base from a much larger clone. Since no conserved phenylalanine or tryptophan closes the CDR3, a read error is the likely cause. The rearrangement links TRBV7-2 to TRBJ2-2; weak D call: TRBD1 (5 bases). Per the germline V gene, CDR1 is SGHTA and CDR2 is FQGNSA. Trimming stripped 4 bases from V and 4 bases from J, with 16 bases between. The CDR3 runs to 16 residues. CDR3 region: CASSSQGAMATGELFL. CDR3 nucleotides: TGTGCCAGCAGCTCCCAAGGGGCCATGGCCACCGGGGAGCTGTTTCTT.

This clonotype was seen ten or more times. The gene calls are TRBV5-1 and TRBJ2-7, with TRBD1 matching 11 bases. The length of the CDR3 is 14 residues. Losses at the gene ends were 3 bases for V and 4 bases for J; bases not matched to a gene: 3. CDR1 is SGHRS, CDR2 YFSETQ, per germline. CDR3 nucleotide sequence: TGCGCCAGCAGCTGGAGGGACAGGGGGTACGAGCAGTACTTC. This encodes CASSWRDRGYEQYF.

This clonotype was observed many times. The rearrangement joins TRBV24-1 to TRBJ2-1; 12 bases map to TRBD2. Germline V gives CDR1 KGHDR, CDR2 SFDVKD. The CDR3 is made up of 15 amino acids. After removal of 4 bases from V and 5 bases from J, the junction contained 2 bases not matched to a gene. The CDR3: CATSEGLAGHNEQFF. CDR3 DNA: TGTGCCACCAGTGAAGGACTAGCGGGACACAATGAGCAGTTCTTC.

In this sample, this clonotype turned up many times. The rearrangement uses TRBV29-1 and TRBJ2-2, with 9 bases aligning to TRBD1. CDR1 and CDR2 from the germline V gene are SQVTM and ANQGSEA. CDR3 length equals 14 residues. The V and J ends lost 6 bases and 2 bases, in that order; junction bases with no gene match: 4. CDR3 nucleotide sequence: TGCAGCGTACGGACAGGGGCCAACACCGGGGAGCTGTTTTTT. Protein sequence: CSVRTGANTGELFF.

This clonotype was seen many times. V and J are TRBV27 and TRBJ1-2, with 8 bases lining up with TRBD1. The germline CDR1 and CDR2 sequences are MNHEY and SMNVEV (reference sequence). The V gene end was trimmed by 3 bases and the J gene end by 4 bases; junction bases not matched to a gene: 16. The CDR3 consists of 18 residues. The CDR3 nucleotides read TGTGCCAGCAGTTTGGCCCAACCAGGGACAGGAGCCCCCTATGGCTACACCTTC. It codes for CASSLAQPGTGAPYGYTF.

For this clonotype: A much more abundant neighbour one base away suggests this may be a read error. The chain couples TRBV5-1 to TRBJ2-7, with 11 positions matching TRBD2. The CDR3 loop spans 14 amino acids. CDR1 SGHRS and CDR2 YFSETQ come from the germline V gene. CDR3 in amino acids: CVSRGGTSGSEQYF. The CDR3 DNA reads as TGCGTCAGCAGGGGAGGGACTAGCGGATCCGAGCAGTACTTC. The variable domain in full, completed from reference TRBV5-1 and TRBJ2-7, reads KAGVTQTPRYLIKTRGQQVTLSCSPISGHRSVSWYQQTPGQGLQFLFEYFSETQRNKGNFPGRFSGRQFSNSRSEMNVSTLELGDSALYLCVSRGGTSGSEQYFGPGTRLTVT.

This clonotype was detected many times. The chain carries TRBV6-1 and TRBJ2-3; 11 bases are a match to TRBD2. This CDR3 region has 20 residues. Germline assignment: CDR1 MNHNS and CDR2 SASEGT. After removal of 4 bases from V and 2 bases from J, the junction contained 17 bases not matched to a gene. CDR3 region: CASSVATFGTSGSATDTQYF. CDR3 in DNA: TGTGCCAGCAGTGTAGCGACATTCGGGACTAGCGGTTCAGCCACAGATACGCAGTATTTT.

Points on this clonotype: This may come from a read error, since a much larger clone is one base off. The chain couples TRBV20-1 to TRBJ2-2; TRBD2 aligns across 9 bases. Looked up from germline, CDR1 is DFQATT and CDR2 is SNEGSKA (reference sequence). This CDR3 is built from 19 residues. In DNA form, the CDR3 reads TGCTGTGCTAGAGATCAGGCTAGCGGGATGACTCCAACCACCGGGGAGCTGTTTTTT. Translated, it gives CCARDQASGMTPTTGELFF.

This clonotype occurred many times. J is TRBJ1-5 and V is TRBV5-6, with TRBD1 identical over 9 bases. The V and J ends lost 2 bases and 3 bases, in that order; junction bases with no gene match: 6. Looked up from germline, CDR1 is SGHDT and CDR2 is YYEEEE. The CDR3 runs to 16 residues. CDR3 sequence: CASSFGQGSNNQPQHF. The CDR3 coding sequence is TGTGCCAGCAGCTTTGGACAGGGGAGCAACAATCAGCCCCAGCATTTT.

About this clonotype itself: A clone one base away is much larger, so this may be a read error. The genes are TRBV7-2 and TRBJ2-3; D might be TRBD1 or TRBD2, each matching 5 bases. The CDR3 is 16 residues long. Per germline, CDR1 SGHTA and CDR2 FQGNSA. Here the CDR3 reads CASSSTPGGHFDTKYF. The CDR3 nucleotides are TGTGCCAGCAGCTCCACACCTGGGGGTCACTTTGATACGAAGTATTTT.

In its sample, this clonotype was seen many times. The gene calls are TRBV5-1 and TRBJ2-1; D is perhaps TRBD2 (6 bases). The length of the CDR3 is 14 residues. Germline CDR1 and CDR2: SGHRS and YFSETQ. The V gene lost 0 bases and the J gene lost 7 bases, with 11 bases spanning the gap. CDR3 amino acids: CASSLGGTLNEQFF. The DNA for the CDR3 is TGCGCCAGCAGCTTGGGTGGGACTCTGAATGAGCAGTTCTTC.

This clonotype was detected ten times or more. The chain links TRBV7-9 to TRBJ2-1; D is ambiguous. V was shortened by 3 bases and J by 9 bases, with 6 bases between the two germline ends. Germline CDR1 SEHNR, CDR2 FQNEAQ (reference sequence). The CDR3 runs to 11 residues. The CDR3 is CASSLMREQFF. CDR3 coding DNA: TGTGCCAGCAGCTTGATGCGTGAGCAGTTCTTC.

This clonotype has just a few counts. This sequence joins TRBV7-2 and TRBJ2-7; a possible D gene is TRBD2 (6 bases). The CDR3 spans 13 residues. Germline CDR1 and CDR2: SGHTA and FQGNSA. Trimming stripped 6 bases from V and 7 bases from J, with 16 bases between. CDR3 in amino acids: CASRRDSAGEQYF. The CDR3 bases are TGTGCCAGCAGACGGGACTCCGCTGGGGAGCAGTACTTC.

The rearrangement links TRBV20-1 to TRBJ2-1; 12 nucleotides align to TRBD1. After removal of 6 bases from V and 2 bases from J, the junction contained 11 bases not matched to a gene. The CDR3 spans 17 residues. CDR1 is DFQATT and CDR2 is SNEGSKA in the germline V gene (reference sequence). The DNA for the CDR3 is TGCAGTGCCTCCGGGACAGGGGGCGCCGGGGCCTACAATGAGCAGTTCTTC. Protein product: CSASGTGGAGAYNEQFF.

Concerning this clonotype itself: This may be a read error: a much more frequent sequence differs by one nucleotide. The chain couples TRBV5-1 to TRBJ2-4, with 8 bases fitting TRBD2. The CDR3 length is 14 residues. From germline, CDR1 is SGHRS and CDR2 YFSETQ. CDR3 sequence (DNA): TGCGCCAGCAGCGCGGGGGGTGCCAACAACATTCAGTACTTC. The encoded protein is CASSAGGANNIQYF.

This clonotype was observed at least ten times. V is TRBV7-2 and J is TRBJ2-2; D uncertain. CDR3 size: 13 residues. Trimming took off 5 bases at V and 7 bases at J, with 11 bases between the two ends. Germline V gene lookup returns CDR1 SGHTA and CDR2 FQGNSA. The CDR3, as DNA: TGTGCCAGCAGCACCTCCTGGGGCGGGGAGCTGTTTTTT. It specifies CASSTSWGGELFF.

This clonotype was seen ten or more times. The chain has TRBV29-1 and TRBJ2-3, with D perhaps being TRBD1 or TRBD2 (5 bases each). Germline V gene sequence: CDR1 SQVTM, CDR2 ANQGSEA. The CDR3 sequence is 16 residues long. The ends were cut back, 7 bases at V and 0 bases at J, with 20 bases in the middle. CDR3 in amino acids: CSAAWDGRISTDTQYF. The CDR3 DNA follows: TGCAGCGCCGCCTGGGACGGACGAATTAGCACAGATACGCAGTATTTT.

The sample holds many counts of this clonotype. The CDR3 reads CAWSGNRELFF. CDR3 DNA sequence: TGTGCCTGGAGTGGGAACAGGGAGCTGTTTTTT. The gene calls are TRBV30 and TRBJ2-2; no definite D call. V was cut by 1 base and J by 9 bases, with 6 bases left in between. This CDR3 has 11 residues. Germline values: CDR1 GTSNPN, CDR2 SVGIG (reference sequence).

The sample holds many counts of this clonotype. V and J are TRBV5-1 and TRBJ2-2; TRBD2 aligns across 7 bases. Germline loops: CDR1 SGHRS, CDR2 YFSETQ. The length of the CDR3 is 15 residues. The ends lost 1 base at V and 4 bases at J; junction bases unmatched: 4. CDR3 loop: CASSLTLALTGELFF. The CDR3 DNA is TGCGCCAGCAGCTTGACACTAGCGCTCACCGGGGAGCTGTTTTTT.

This clonotype was seen many times. The chain uses TRBV29-1 and TRBJ2-5; 7 positions agree with TRBD2. J was trimmed by 1 base and V by 6 bases; bases with no gene match: 2. This CDR3 is 12 amino acids long. CDR1 is SQVTM and CDR2 is ANQGSEA in the germline V gene. CDR3 region: CSVSSGQETQYF. CDR3 nucleotides: TGCAGCGTATCTAGCGGCCAAGAGACCCAGTACTTC.